This TCR beta chain was obtained from a study of blood T cell repertoires in COVID-19. Study summary: Samples taken during acute and convalescent COVID-19 were collected in the United States, Italy and Spain.

V dropped 0 bases and J dropped 6 bases, with 9 bases sitting between them. The CDR3 spans 14 residues. Germline V CDR1 and CDR2: LGHDT, YNNKEL (reference sequence). Generated by immunoSEQ multiplex PCR, the TCRdb table keeps only in-frame clones and is missing some. In the table there are approximately 230,000 clones, approximately 91% of which are singletons. V is TRBV3-1 (or the pseudogene TRBV3-2) and J is TRBJ1-5, with D possibly TRBD1 on 5 matching bases. This TCR was recovered from a woman aged 40 to 50 who had recovered from COVID-19. Input material: peripheral blood. CDR3 bases: TGTGCCAGCAGCCAAGAATCAGGGCGTCAGCCCCAGCATTTT. Its translation is CASSQESGRQPQHF.